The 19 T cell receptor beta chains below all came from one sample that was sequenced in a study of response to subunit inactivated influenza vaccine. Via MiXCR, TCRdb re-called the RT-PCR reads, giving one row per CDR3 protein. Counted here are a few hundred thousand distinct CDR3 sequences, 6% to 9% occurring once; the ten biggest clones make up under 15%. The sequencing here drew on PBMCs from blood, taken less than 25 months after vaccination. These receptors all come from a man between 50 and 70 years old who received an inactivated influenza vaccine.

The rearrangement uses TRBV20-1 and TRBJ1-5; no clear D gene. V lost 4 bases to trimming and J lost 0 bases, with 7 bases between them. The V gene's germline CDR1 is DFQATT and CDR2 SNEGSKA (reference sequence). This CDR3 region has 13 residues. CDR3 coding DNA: TGCAGTGCTAAGGCCGTTAGCAATCAGCCCCAGCATTTT. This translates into CSAKAVSNQPQHF.

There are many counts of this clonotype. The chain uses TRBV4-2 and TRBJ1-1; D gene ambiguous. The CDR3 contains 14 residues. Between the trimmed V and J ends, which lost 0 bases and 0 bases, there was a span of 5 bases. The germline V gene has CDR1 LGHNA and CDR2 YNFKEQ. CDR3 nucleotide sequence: TGTGCCAGCAGCCAAGACAGGATGAACACTGAAGCTTTCTTT. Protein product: CASSQDRMNTEAFF.

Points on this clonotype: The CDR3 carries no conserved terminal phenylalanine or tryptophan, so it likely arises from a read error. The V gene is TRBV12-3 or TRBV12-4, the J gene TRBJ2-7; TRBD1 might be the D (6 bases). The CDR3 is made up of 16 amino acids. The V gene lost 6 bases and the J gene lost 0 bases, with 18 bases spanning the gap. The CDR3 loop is CASSQSTGQLSYEQYI. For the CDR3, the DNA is TGTGCCAGCAGCCAGTCGACCGGACAGCTCTCCTACGAGCAGTACATC.

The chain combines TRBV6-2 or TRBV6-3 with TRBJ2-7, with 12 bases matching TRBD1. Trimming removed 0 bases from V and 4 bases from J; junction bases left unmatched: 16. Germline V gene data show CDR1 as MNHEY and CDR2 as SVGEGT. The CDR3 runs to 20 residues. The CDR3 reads CASSYSIPGDRGPTGYEQYF. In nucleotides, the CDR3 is TGTGCCAGCAGTTACTCGATCCCCGGGGACAGGGGGCCCACCGGTTACGAGCAGTACTTC.

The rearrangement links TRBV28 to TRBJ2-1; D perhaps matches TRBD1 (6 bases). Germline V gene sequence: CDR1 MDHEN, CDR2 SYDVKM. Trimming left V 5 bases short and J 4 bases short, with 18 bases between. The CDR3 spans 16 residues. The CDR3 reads CASSPTPGVSYNEQFF. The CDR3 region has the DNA TGTGCCAGCAGTCCTACTCCAGGGGTCTCTTACAATGAGCAGTTCTTC.

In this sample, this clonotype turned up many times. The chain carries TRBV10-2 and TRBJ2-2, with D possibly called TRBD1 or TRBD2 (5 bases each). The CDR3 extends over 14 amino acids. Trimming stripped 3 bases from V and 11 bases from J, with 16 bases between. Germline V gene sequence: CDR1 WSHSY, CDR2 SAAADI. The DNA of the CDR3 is TGCGCCAGCAGTGATCAGCACCGGGGACGAGAGCTGTTTTTT. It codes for CASSDQHRGRELFF.

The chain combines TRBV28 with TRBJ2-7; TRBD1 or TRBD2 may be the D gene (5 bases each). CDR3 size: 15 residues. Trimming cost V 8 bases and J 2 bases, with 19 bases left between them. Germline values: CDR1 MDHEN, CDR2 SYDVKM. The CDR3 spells CASHPGTDGPYEQYF. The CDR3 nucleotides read TGTGCCAGCCACCCAGGGACCGACGGGCCCTACGAGCAGTACTTC.

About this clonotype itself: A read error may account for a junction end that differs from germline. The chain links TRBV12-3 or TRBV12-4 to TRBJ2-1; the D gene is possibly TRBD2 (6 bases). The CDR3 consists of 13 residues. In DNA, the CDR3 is TGTGCCAGCAGATGGGACTCCAACAATGAGCAGTTCTTC. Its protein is CASRWDSNNEQFF.

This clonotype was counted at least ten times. The CDR3 is CASTRIRAEAFF. In nucleotides, the CDR3 is TGTGCCAGCACCCGTATAAGGGCTGAAGCTTTCTTT. The rearrangement links TRBV28 to TRBJ1-1; D gene uncertain. V lost 7 bases, J lost 6 bases, and 12 bases lay in between. CDR1 MDHEN and CDR2 SYDVKM come from the germline V gene. The CDR3 loop spans 12 amino acids.

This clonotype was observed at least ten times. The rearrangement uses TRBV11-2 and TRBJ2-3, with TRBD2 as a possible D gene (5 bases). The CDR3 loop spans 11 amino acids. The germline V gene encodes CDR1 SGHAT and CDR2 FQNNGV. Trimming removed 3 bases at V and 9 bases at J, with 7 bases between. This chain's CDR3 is CASSFGNTQYF. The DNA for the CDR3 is TGTGCCAGCAGCTTCGGGAACACGCAGTATTTT.

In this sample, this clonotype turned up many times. The DNA for the CDR3 is TGTGCCAGCAGGGCAGGGGTTATGGACACTGAAGCTTTCTTT. Protein: CASRAGVMDTEAFF. The genes are TRBV12-3 or TRBV12-4 and TRBJ1-1; maybe TRBD1 (6 bases). The length of the CDR3 is 14 residues. Trimming shortened V by 6 bases and J by 3 bases, and 14 bases separated the two germline ends.

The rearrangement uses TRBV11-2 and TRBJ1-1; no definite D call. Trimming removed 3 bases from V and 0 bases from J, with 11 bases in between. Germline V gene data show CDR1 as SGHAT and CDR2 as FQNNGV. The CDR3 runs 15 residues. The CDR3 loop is CASSFTDTLNTEAFF. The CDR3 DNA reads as TGTGCCAGCAGCTTCACCGACACGCTGAACACTGAAGCTTTCTTT.

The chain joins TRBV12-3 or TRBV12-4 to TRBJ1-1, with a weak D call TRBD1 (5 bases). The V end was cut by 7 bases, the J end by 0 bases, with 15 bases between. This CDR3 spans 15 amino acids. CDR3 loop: CASTPGGTLNTEAFF. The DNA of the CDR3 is TGTGCCAGCACCCCCGGGGGGACTCTGAACACTGAAGCTTTCTTT.

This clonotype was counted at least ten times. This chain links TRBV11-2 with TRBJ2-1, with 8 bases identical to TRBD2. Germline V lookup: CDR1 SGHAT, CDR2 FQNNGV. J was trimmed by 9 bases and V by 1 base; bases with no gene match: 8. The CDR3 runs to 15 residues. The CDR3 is CASSLGFSGGSEQFF. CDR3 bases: TGTGCCAGCAGCTTAGGATTCAGCGGGGGCAGTGAGCAGTTCTTC.

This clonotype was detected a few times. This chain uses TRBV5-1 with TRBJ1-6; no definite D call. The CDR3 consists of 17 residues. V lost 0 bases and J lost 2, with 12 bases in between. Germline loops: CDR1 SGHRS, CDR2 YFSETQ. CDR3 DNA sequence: TGCGCCAGCAGCTTGGCCGGCAGTGGTCCCTATAATTCACCCCTCCACTTT. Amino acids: CASSLAGSGPYNSPLHF. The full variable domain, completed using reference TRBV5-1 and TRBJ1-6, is KAGVTQTPRYLIKTRGQQVTLSCSPISGHRSVSWYQQTPGQGLQFLFEYFSETQRNKGNFPGRFSGRQFSNSRSEMNVSTLELGDSALYLCASSLAGSGPYNSPLHFGNGTRLTVT.

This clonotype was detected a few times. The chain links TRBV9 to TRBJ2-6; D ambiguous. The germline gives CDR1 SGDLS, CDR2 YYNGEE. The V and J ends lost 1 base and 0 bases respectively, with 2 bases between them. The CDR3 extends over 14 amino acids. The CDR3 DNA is TGTGCCAGCAGCGTAAGCTCTGGGGCCAACGTCCTGACTTTC. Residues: CASSVSSGANVLTF.

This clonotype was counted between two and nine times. The CDR3 DNA reads TGTGCCAGCAGCGGGGCCGTCTCTAACTATGGCTACACCTTC. Translated, it gives CASSGAVSNYGYTF. The rearrangement uses TRBV7-2 and TRBJ1-2, with D possibly TRBD1 on 5 matching bases. Trimming stripped 5 bases from V and 0 bases from J, with 10 bases between. Germline CDR1 is SGHTA and CDR2 is FQGNSA. This CDR3 has 14 residues.

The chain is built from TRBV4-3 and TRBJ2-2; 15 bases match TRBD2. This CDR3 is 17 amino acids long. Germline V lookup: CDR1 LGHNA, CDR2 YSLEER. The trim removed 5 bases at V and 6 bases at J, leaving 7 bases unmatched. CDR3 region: CASSIGLAGGRSGELFF. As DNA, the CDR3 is TGCGCCAGCAGCATAGGACTAGCGGGAGGGCGGTCCGGGGAGCTGTTTTTT.

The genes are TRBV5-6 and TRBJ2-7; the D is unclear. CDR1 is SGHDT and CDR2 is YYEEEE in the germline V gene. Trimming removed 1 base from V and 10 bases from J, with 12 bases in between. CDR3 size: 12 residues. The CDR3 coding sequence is TGTGCCAGCAGCTTGACCTCGAAAAAACAGTACTTC. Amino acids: CASSLTSKKQYF.